This T cell receptor beta chain originates from a study of CD8+CD57+ T cells in acquired aplastic anemia. Study-level information: Mean yield of DNA from sorted CD4+ and CD8+ cells was about 3.2 ug. Reads per healthy sample averaged about 9.8 million (CD4+) and 11 million to 13 million (CD8+).

Both TCR beta VDJ combination and CDR3 sequence profiling were carried out. Genomic DNA was the template for this profiling. TCRdb itself ran the reads through MiXCR, one entry per CDR3 protein. The table lists under 250,000 distinct CDR3 sequences, approximately 35% of them singletons. Sequenced material: sorted CD4+, CD8+, or CD8+CD57+ T cells (not recorded which) from PBMCs. The clonotype was recovered from a human donor in good health, serving as a control.

The CDR3 region has the DNA TGTGCCAGCAGCTCCCTACAGGGGCTGAACACTGAAGCTTTCTTT. Amino acids: CASSSLQGLNTEAFF. The chain recombines TRBV7-8 with TRBJ1-1, with 7 nucleotides matching TRBD1. The CDR3 extends over 15 amino acids. Trimming took 4 bases from V and 0 from J; bases not matched to a gene: 5. The germline V gene has CDR1 SGHVS and CDR2 FQNEAQ.